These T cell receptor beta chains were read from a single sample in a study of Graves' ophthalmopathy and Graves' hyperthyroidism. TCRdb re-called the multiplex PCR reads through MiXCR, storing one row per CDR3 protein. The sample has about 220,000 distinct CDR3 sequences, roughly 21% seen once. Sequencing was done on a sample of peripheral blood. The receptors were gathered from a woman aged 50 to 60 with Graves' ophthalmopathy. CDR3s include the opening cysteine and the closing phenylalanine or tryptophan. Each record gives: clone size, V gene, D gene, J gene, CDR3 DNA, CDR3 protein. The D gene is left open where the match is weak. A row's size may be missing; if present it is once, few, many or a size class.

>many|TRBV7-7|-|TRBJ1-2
TGTGCTAGCAGCCCCCGGGACTGGAGACTCTTGAGCTTCTATGGCTACACCTTC
CASSPRDWRLLSFYGYTF
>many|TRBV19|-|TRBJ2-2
TGTGCCAGTACCGACAACCAGGCCCTCTGGAGCACCGGGGAGCTGTTTTTT
CASTDNQALWSTGELFF
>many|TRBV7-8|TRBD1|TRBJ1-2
TGTGCCAGCAGCTTAGCGGTGGGCAGGGGGAGGATGAACTATGGCTACACCTTC
CASSLAVGRGRMNYGYTF
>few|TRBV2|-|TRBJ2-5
TGTGCCAGCAGTGAGTTTAGGGTGGAAGAGACCCAGTACTTC
CASSEFRVEETQYF
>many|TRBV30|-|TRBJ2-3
TGTGCCCTAAGTAGGGGACTTAGTACGCAGTATTTT
CALSRGLSTQYF
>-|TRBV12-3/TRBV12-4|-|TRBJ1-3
TGTGCCAGCAGTGTAGCTCCTGTCAGGGGCGGAAACACCATATATTTT
CASSVAPVRGGNTIYF
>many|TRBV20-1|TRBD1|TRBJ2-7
TGCAGTGCTAGCGACAGGGGGTTTGGATACGAGCAGTACTTC
CSASDRGFGYEQYF
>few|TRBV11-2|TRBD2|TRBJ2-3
TGTGCCAGCAGCCGGGGACTAGTGGGAGTCGGGACAGATACGCAGTATTTT
CASSRGLVGVGTDTQYF
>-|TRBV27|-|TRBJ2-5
TGTGCCAGCCGGGCAGGGTGGGAAGAGACCCAGTACTTC
CASRAGWEETQYF
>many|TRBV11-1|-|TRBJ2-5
TGTGCCAGCAGCTTTAGTCCAGCGCCAGAAGAGACCCAGTACTTC
CASSFSPAPEETQYF
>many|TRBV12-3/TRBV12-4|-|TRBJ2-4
TGTGCCAGCAGTTTATCAGCGGCGTTCGAAAACATTCAGTACTTC
CASSLSAAFENIQYF
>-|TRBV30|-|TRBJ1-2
TGTGCCTGGAGTGATGGGGCCCGGGGCTACACCTTC
CAWSDGARGYTF
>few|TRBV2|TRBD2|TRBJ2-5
TGTGCCAGCAGCGTGAGTGCGGGAGGGCAAGAGACCCAGTACTTC
CASSVSAGGQETQYF
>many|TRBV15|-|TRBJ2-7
TGTGCCACCAGCACCCTCGGACTGCACTACGAGCAGTACTTC
CATSTLGLHYEQYF
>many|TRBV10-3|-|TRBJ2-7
TGTGCCATCAACACAGGAAACTACGAGCAGTACTTC
CAINTGNYEQYF
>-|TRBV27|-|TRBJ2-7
TGTGCCAGCAGTCCAAGATCAGCGTCCTACGAGCAGTACTTC
CASSPRSASYEQYF